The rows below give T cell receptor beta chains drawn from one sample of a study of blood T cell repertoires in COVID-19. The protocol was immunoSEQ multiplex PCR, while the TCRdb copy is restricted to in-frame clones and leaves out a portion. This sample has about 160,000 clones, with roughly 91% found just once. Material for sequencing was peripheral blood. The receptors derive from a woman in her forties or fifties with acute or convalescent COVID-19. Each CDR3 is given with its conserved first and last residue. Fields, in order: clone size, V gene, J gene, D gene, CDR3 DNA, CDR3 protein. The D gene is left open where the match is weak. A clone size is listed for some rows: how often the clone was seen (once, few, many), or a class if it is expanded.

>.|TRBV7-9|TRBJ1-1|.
TGTGCCAGCAGCTCAACAAACCCTGAAGCTTTCTTT
CASSSTNPEAFF
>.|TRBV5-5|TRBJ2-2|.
TGTGCCAGCAGCGTTACTTGGAACACCGGGGAGCTGTTTTTT
CASSVTWNTGELFF
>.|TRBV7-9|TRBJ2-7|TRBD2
TGTGCCAGCGGGACTAGCGAATCCTACGAGCAGTACTTC
CASGTSESYEQYF
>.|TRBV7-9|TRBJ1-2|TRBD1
TGTGCCAGCAGCTTAAACCGGGACAGGGGGCGCTTTTATGATGGCTACACCTTC
CASSLNRDRGRFYDGYTF
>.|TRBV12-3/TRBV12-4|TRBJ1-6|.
TGTGCCAGCAGTGAGGACTTTTCACCCCTCCACTTT
CASSEDFSPLHF
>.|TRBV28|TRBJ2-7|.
TGTGCCAGCAATCCTGTAGGCGTCGGAGGATCCTACGAGCAGTACTTC
CASNPVGVGGSYEQYF
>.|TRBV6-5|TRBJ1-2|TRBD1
TGTGCCACCAGAGGGAAGGGGGCGACCTATGGCTACACCTTC
CATRGKGATYGYTF
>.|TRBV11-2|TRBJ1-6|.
TGTGCCAGCAGCTTAAGGACAGTGGGGTCACCCCTCCACTTT
CASSLRTVGSPLHF
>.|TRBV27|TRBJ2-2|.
TGTGCCAGCGGTAGGGGCACCGGGGAGCTGTTTTTT
CASGRGTGELFF
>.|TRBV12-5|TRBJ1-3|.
TGTGCTAGTGGCCCCCCCAGGGGAATCGGAAACACCATATATTTT
CASGPPRGIGNTIYF
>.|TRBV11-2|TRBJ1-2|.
TGTGCCAGCAGCCCCAGCTATGGCTACACCTTC
CASSPSYGYTF
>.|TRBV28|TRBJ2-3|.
TGTGCCAGCACCTTCACAGGGATTAAGAAAGGGGATACGCAGTATTTT
CASTFTGIKKGDTQYF
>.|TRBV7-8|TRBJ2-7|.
TGTGCCAGCAGCGGGGAGTGGAGCTCCTACGAGCAGTACTTC
CASSGEWSSYEQYF
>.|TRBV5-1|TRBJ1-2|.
TGCGCCAGCAGCACCCGCCCGGGTAATGGCTACACCTTC
CASSTRPGNGYTF
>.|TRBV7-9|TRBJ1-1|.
TGTGCCAGCAGTGCTAGTGACGGAGTCTCTGAAGCTTTCTTT
CASSASDGVSEAFF
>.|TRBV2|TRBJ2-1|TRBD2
TGTGCCAGCAGTCCGGGACTAGTCCGGGATGAGCAGTTCTTC
CASSPGLVRDEQFF
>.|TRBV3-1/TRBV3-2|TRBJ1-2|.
TGTGCCAGCAGCCAAGCCCAGGGAAGTTATGGCTACACCTTC
CASSQAQGSYGYTF
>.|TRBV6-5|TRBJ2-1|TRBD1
TGTGCCAGCAGGAGGGCAGGGGGCCATGAGCAGTTCTTC
CASRRAGGHEQFF
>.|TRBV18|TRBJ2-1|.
TGTGCCAGCTCACCTACCCTCAGGGATTGGTCCTACAATGAGCAGTTCTTC
CASSPTLRDWSYNEQFF
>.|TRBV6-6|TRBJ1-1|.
TGTGCCAGCAGTTACTCGAAAGGAGGGCGGAACACTGAAGCTTTCTTT
CASSYSKGGRNTEAFF
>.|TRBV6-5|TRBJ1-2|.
TGTGCCAGCAGTCTCCGGGGGGGGCGCGGCTACACCTTC
CASSLRGGRGYTF
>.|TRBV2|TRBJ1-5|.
TGTGCCAGCAGTCCGCGGCTATCTTCCTTGGGTCAGCCCCAGCATTTT
CASSPRLSSLGQPQHF
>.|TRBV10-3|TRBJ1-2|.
TGTGCCATCAGTGAGTCACAGGTTGGCTACACCTTC
CAISESQVGYTF
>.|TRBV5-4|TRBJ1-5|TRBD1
TGTGCCAGCAGCGTGGACAGGGCCCAGCCCCAGCATTTT
CASSVDRAQPQHF
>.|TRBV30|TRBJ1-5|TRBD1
TGTGCCTGGAGTGACAGGGGTGATCAGCCCCAGCATTTT
CAWSDRGDQPQHF
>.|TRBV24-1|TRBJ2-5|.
TGTGCCACCAGTGATTTAAGAGGGAGCCAAGAGACCCAGTACTTC
CATSDLRGSQETQYF
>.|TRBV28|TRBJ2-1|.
TGTGCCAGCAGTTTATCGTCGGGGAATGAGCAGTTCTTC
CASSLSSGNEQFF
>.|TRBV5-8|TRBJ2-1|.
TGTGCCAGCAGCTCGGGATTATACAATGAGCAGTTCTTC
CASSSGLYNEQFF
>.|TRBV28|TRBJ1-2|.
TGTGCCAGCACCGGACCGAGTGTCGGGGGAGGGGGATACACCTTC
CASTGPSVGGGGYTF
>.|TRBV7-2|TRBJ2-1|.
TGTGCCAGCAGCTTCGCGGGAAGAAGTGAGCAGTTCTTC
CASSFAGRSEQFF
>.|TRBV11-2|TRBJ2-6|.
TGTGCCAGCAGCTTTATGAGGCTCTCTGGGGCCAACGTCCTGACTTTC
CASSFMRLSGANVLTF
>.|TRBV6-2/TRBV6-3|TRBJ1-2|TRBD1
TGTGCCAGCAGTTACGACCGGGACAGGGGAGTCTATGGCTACACCTTC
CASSYDRDRGVYGYTF
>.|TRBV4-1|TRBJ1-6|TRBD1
TGCGCCAGCAGCCAAGGCCCACAGGGGGCGTTGAATTCACCCCTCCACTTT
CASSQGPQGALNSPLHF
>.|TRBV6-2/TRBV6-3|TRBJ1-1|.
TGTGCCAGCAGTTTTGGAGGAGTGAACACTGAAGCTTTCTTT
CASSFGGVNTEAFF
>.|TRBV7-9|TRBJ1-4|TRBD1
TGTGCCAGCAGCCTCGGACAGGGATTGGGTGAAAAACTGTTTTTT
CASSLGQGLGEKLFF
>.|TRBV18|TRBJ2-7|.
TGTGCCAGCTCACCACAATCCCGCGAGCAGTACTTC
CASSPQSREQYF
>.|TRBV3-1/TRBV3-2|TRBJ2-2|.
TGTGCCAGCAGCCAGGTCTGGACGAGGGACGGGGAGCTGTTTTTT
CASSQVWTRDGELFF
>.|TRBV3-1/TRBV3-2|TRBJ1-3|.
TGTGCCAGCAGCCAAGAGGGGGCCGGAAACACCATATATTTT
CASSQEGAGNTIYF
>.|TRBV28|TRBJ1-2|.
TGTGCCACCCTTCCAGGGGCCGGGGACGGCTACACCTTC
CATLPGAGDGYTF
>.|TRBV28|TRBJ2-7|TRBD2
TGTGCCAGCAGTCCGCGGACTAGCGGGTGGTACGAGCAGTACTTC
CASSPRTSGWYEQYF
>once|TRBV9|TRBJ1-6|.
TGTGCCAGCAGCGCCTACAATTCACCCCTCCACTTT
CASSAYNSPLHF
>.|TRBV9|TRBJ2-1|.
TGTGCCAGCAGCGTAGGTCCCGACAATGAGCAGTTCTTC
CASSVGPDNEQFF
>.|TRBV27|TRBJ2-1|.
TGTGCCAGCAGTTTCTCCAGCGGGTGGGGGAATGAGCAGTTCTTC
CASSFSSGWGNEQFF
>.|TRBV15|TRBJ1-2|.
TGTGCCACCAGCAGAGATACAGGCAACTATGGCTACACCTTC
CATSRDTGNYGYTF
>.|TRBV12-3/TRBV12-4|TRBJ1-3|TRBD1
TGTGCCAGCGAAGGGGGCTTAGGAAACACCATATATTTT
CASEGGLGNTIYF
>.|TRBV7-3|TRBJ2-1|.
TGTGCCAGCAGCTCCGGGGGGCAAGATGAGCAGTTCTTC
CASSSGGQDEQFF